The 23 T cell receptor beta chains reported below all come from one sample, sequenced in a study of T cell responses to AZD1222 COVID-19 vaccine (dated by TCRdb to about 2021). The time point label of this sample denotes: baseline before first vaccination. The library was made by the immunoSEQ multiplex PCR assay. Held by TCRdb, this immuneACCESS table contains in-frame sequences only and omits some clones. Under half of the omission traces to an unresolved V gene where checked; the cause of the rest is unknown. The sample contains around 100,000 clones, roughly 91% of them found a single time. The ten largest clones take up about 4.8% of the sample. Sequences were derived from peripheral blood, sampled on day 0 of AZD1222 vaccination. The receptors stem from an adult in good health.

The J gene is TRBJ2-7, the V gene TRBV29-1; D might be TRBD1 (6 bases). Germline loops: CDR1 SQVTM, CDR2 ANQGSEA. This CDR3 contains 13 residues. Trimming removed 7 bases from V and 7 bases from J, with 20 bases in between. The CDR3 DNA follows: TGCAGCGCTCGCATCGGGACAACCTTGGAGCAGTACTTC. Translated: CSARIGTTLEQYF.

Turning to this clone: Other DNA sequences in the sample encode the same CDR3. The V gene is TRBV18, the J gene TRBJ1-5; D not certain. Germline V gene sequence: CDR1 KGHSH, CDR2 LQKENI. Trimming left V 3 bases short and J 5 bases short, with 8 bases between. This CDR3 contains 13 residues. CDR3 amino acids: CASSPGRDQPQHF. CDR3 in DNA: TGTGCCAGCTCACCCGGGAGGGATCAGCCCCAGCATTTT.

The chain combines TRBV7-9 with TRBJ2-7; D not resolved. Looked up from germline, CDR1 is SEHNR and CDR2 is FQNEAQ (reference sequence). V lost 2 bases, J lost 6 bases, and 5 bases lay in between. The CDR3 spans 11 residues. The CDR3 DNA reads as TGTGCCAGCAGCTTAAGATCCGAGCAGTACTTC. This translates into CASSLRSEQYF.

The gene calls are TRBV27 and TRBJ2-3; tentative D call: TRBD2 (7 bases). Germline CDR1 is MNHEY and CDR2 is SMNVEV (reference sequence). This CDR3 has 15 residues. V lost 1 base and J lost 5, with 13 bases in between. CDR3 DNA sequence: TGTGCCAGCAGTTTATGGGGGGGGCCCGTAGATACGCAGTATTTT. Translation gives CASSLWGGPVDTQYF.

The chain is built from TRBV28 and TRBJ1-4; no firm D call. The CDR3 loop spans 11 amino acids. The germline V and J ends were trimmed by 5 bases and 4 bases, with 2 bases remaining between them. From germline, CDR1 is MDHEN and CDR2 SYDVKM. CDR3 sequence reads: CASSSNEKLFF. The CDR3 region has the DNA TGTGCCAGCAGTAGTAATGAAAAACTGTTTTTT.

The rearrangement links TRBV28 to TRBJ2-1, with TRBD1 as a possible D gene (6 bases). Trimming removed 3 bases at V and 12 bases at J, with 18 bases between. The germline V gene encodes CDR1 MDHEN and CDR2 SYDVKM. The CDR3 spans 14 residues. CDR3 protein: CASSFKVMRGSQFF. CDR3 DNA sequence: TGTGCCAGCAGTTTTAAGGTGATGAGGGGGTCGCAGTTCTTC.

The chain recombines TRBV5-1 with TRBJ1-3; the D is unclear. The CDR3 is made up of 13 amino acids. Trimming shortened V by 5 bases and J by 2 bases, and 8 bases separated the two germline ends. Germline assignment: CDR1 SGHRS and CDR2 YFSETQ. This CDR3 reads CASRGGPGNTIYF. Here the CDR3 DNA reads TGCGCCAGCAGGGGAGGGCCTGGAAACACCATATATTTT.

The chain joins TRBV6-5 to TRBJ1-2; D perhaps matches TRBD1 (5 bases). The length of the CDR3 is 15 residues. CDR1 MNHEY and CDR2 SVGAGI come from the germline V gene. V shed 4 bases and J shed 4 bases, with 16 bases lying between them. CDR3 sequence: CASSSSVRGVYGYTF. For the CDR3, the DNA is TGTGCCAGCAGTTCTTCCGTACGGGGCGTCTATGGCTACACCTTC.

V and J are TRBV2 and TRBJ2-5; D not certain. CDR1 is SNHLY, CDR2 FYNNEI, per germline. Trimming took off 3 bases at V and 2 bases at J, with 7 bases between the two ends. The CDR3 has 13 amino acids. The DNA of the CDR3 is TGTGCCAGCAGTGATTTTTTACAAGAGACCCAGTACTTC. Encoded protein: CASSDFLQETQYF.

The CDR3 bases are TGTGCCTGGAGTGTAGGTGGGGATGAAAAACTGTTTTTT. It yields the protein CAWSVGGDEKLFF. The chain recombines TRBV30 with TRBJ1-4; unclear D gene. V was shortened by 0 bases and J by 6 bases, with 8 bases between the two germline ends. The CDR3 is made up of 13 amino acids. Per germline, CDR1 GTSNPN and CDR2 SVGIG (reference sequence). The full variable domain, its missing parts supplied by reference TRBV30 and TRBJ1-4, is SQTIHQWPATLVQPVGSPLSLECTVEGTSNPNLYWYRQAAGRGLQLLFYSVGIGQISSEVPQNLSASRPQDRQFILSSKKLLLSDSGFYLCAWSVGGDEKLFFGSGTQLSVL.

This clone was seen only a few times. This chain links TRBV5-4 with TRBJ2-7; 7 bases agree with TRBD2. Germline-derived CDR1 and CDR2 are SGHNT and YYREEE (reference sequence). This CDR3 region has 13 residues. The V gene end was trimmed by 5 bases and the J gene end by 3 bases; junction bases not matched to a gene: 5. For the CDR3, the DNA is TGTGCCAGCAGGATATGGGGGGGCTACGAGCAGTACTTC. Translating it yields CASRIWGGYEQYF.

The chain employs TRBV4-3 and TRBJ2-7; 8 bases align to TRBD2. Germline CDR1 LGHNA, CDR2 YSLEER. J lost 0 bases, V lost 6 bases, and 7 bases had no gene match. The CDR3 sequence is 15 residues long. The CDR3 spells CASRVGLAGSYEQYF. In DNA form, the CDR3 reads TGCGCCAGCAGGGTAGGGCTAGCGGGCTCCTACGAGCAGTACTTC.

This CDR3 is CASSYSPVGQPQHF. CDR3 coding DNA: TGTGCCAGCAGTTACTCCCCGGTCGGGCAGCCCCAGCATTTT. The rearrangement links TRBV6-5 to TRBJ1-5; no clear D gene. V dropped 0 bases and J dropped 7 bases, with 10 bases sitting between them. CDR3 length: 14 amino acids. Germline CDR1 reads MNHEY; CDR2 reads SVGAGI.

The chain is built from TRBV7-8 and TRBJ2-7; 7 bases align to TRBD1. Per germline, CDR1 SGHVS and CDR2 FQNEAQ. The CDR3 totals 14 residues. The trim removed 6 bases at V and 0 bases at J, leaving 5 bases unmatched. The CDR3 reads CASSPRDSSYEQYF. In DNA form, the CDR3 reads TGTGCCAGCAGTCCCCGGGACAGCTCCTACGAGCAGTACTTC.

This clone was counted a single time. The V call is TRBV7-6, the J call TRBJ1-3; D call uncertain. With 0 bases removed from V and 0 bases from J, the gap between germline ends came to 9 bases. Per the germline V gene, CDR1 is SGHVS and CDR2 is FNYEAQ. CDR3 length: 16 amino acids. The CDR3: CASSLATASSGNTIYF. CDR3 DNA: TGTGCCAGCAGCTTAGCAACGGCGAGCTCTGGAAACACCATATATTTT.

V usage is TRBV5-4 and J usage is TRBJ1-2; TRBD1 might be the D (5 bases). In germline, CDR1 is SGHNT, CDR2 YYREEE (reference sequence). The CDR3 totals 13 residues. Trimming pared 4 bases from V and 3 bases from J, leaving 10 bases between. In DNA form, the CDR3 reads TGTGCCAGCAGCCAATGGGGGGACTATGGCTACACCTTC. As protein: CASSQWGDYGYTF.

The rearrangement joins TRBV7-9 to TRBJ1-1; D is unresolved. The V gene's germline CDR1 is SEHNR and CDR2 FQNEAQ (reference sequence). Trimming took 4 bases from V and 4 from J, leaving 13 bases between them. The CDR3 runs to 14 residues. The CDR3 protein is CASSSTGVITEAFF. CDR3 nucleotide sequence: TGTGCCAGCAGCTCCACTGGTGTAATCACTGAAGCTTTCTTT.

The chain carries TRBV9 and TRBJ2-1, with 7 bases matching TRBD2. The CDR3 length is 15 residues. V dropped 0 bases and J dropped 2; count of bases not matched to a gene: 2. Germline V gene data show CDR1 as SGDLS and CDR2 as YYNGEE. The CDR3 spells CASSVGSGAYNEQFF. The CDR3 DNA is TGTGCCAGCAGCGTAGGGAGCGGGGCCTACAATGAGCAGTTCTTC. The full variable domain, its missing parts supplied by reference TRBV9 and TRBJ2-1, is DSGVTQTPKHLITATGQRVTLRCSPRSGDLSVYWYQQSLDQGLQFLIQYYNGEERAKGNILERFSAQQFPDLHSELNLSSLELGDSALYFCASSVGSGAYNEQFFGPGTRLTVL.

The rearrangement links TRBV5-1 to TRBJ1-1; 11 bases match TRBD1. Germline V gives CDR1 SGHRS, CDR2 YFSETQ. After removal of 3 bases from V and 4 bases from J, the junction contained 8 bases not matched to a gene. The CDR3 is 16 residues long. The DNA for the CDR3 is TGCGCCAGCAGCTCCCGGACAGGGGGCGCGAGCACTGAAGCTTTCTTT. It translates to CASSSRTGGASTEAFF.

The chain has TRBV19 and TRBJ2-3, with no clear D. Germline lookup yields CDR1 LNHDA and CDR2 SQIVND (reference sequence). V lost 0 bases, J lost 2 bases, and 9 bases lay in between. This CDR3 is built from 15 residues. The CDR3 loop is CASSIDGVSTDTQYF. CDR3 bases: TGTGCCAGTAGTATAGATGGAGTCTCCACAGATACGCAGTATTTT. The whole variable domain, filled in from reference TRBV19 and TRBJ2-3, reads DGGITQSPKYLFRKEGQNVTLSCEQNLNHDAMYWYRQDPGQGLRLIYYSQIVNDFQKGDIAEGYSVSREKKESFPLTVTSAQKNPTAFYLCASSIDGVSTDTQYFGPGTRLTVL.

V is TRBV4-1 and J is TRBJ2-3; 8 nucleotides agree with TRBD2. CDR3 length equals 18 residues. With 3 bases clipped from V and 0 bases from J, the junction kept 11 bases outside the gene matches. Germline V gene sequence: CDR1 MGHRA, CDR2 YSYEKL. CDR3 nucleotide sequence: TGCGCCAGCAGCCACGGCCGGCGGGGGGCCTCTAGCACAGATACGCAGTATTTT. Translation: CASSHGRRGASSTDTQYF.

Written as DNA, the CDR3 is TGTGCCAGCAGCCAAGAAGTCCTGGGAATGAATGGCTACACCTTC. Translation gives CASSQEVLGMNGYTF. The rearrangement uses TRBV4-2 and TRBJ1-2, with D hard to call. The germline V gene encodes CDR1 LGHNA and CDR2 YNFKEQ. There are 15 residues in the CDR3. V was trimmed by 0 bases and J by 6 bases, leaving 14 bases between them.

CDR3 DNA: TGTGCCAGCAGCCAAGATCCCCAGGGATGGGCAGATACGCAGTATTTT. Translation: CASSQDPQGWADTQYF. This chain joins TRBV4-2 and TRBJ2-3, with D possibly being TRBD1 (5 bases). V gave up 0 bases and J gave up 4 bases, with 14 bases separating them. This CDR3 has 16 residues. CDR1 is LGHNA, CDR2 YNFKEQ, per germline.